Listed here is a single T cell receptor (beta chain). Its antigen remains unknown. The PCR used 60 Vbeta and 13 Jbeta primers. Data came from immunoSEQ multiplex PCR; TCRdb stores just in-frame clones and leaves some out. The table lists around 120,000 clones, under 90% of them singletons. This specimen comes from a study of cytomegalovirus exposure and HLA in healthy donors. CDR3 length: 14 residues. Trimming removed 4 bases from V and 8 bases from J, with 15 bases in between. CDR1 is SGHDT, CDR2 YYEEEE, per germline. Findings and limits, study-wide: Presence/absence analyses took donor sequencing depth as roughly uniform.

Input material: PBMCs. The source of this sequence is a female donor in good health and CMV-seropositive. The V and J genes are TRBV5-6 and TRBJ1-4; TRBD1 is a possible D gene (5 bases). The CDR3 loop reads CASSQGHISEKLFF. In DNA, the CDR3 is TGTGCCAGCAGCCAAGGACATATCTCGGAAAAACTGTTTTTT.